The clone carrying this T cell receptor beta chain was recorded a few times. This entry belongs to a study of beta chain features in type 1 diabetes. Germline trimming cut 2 bases from V and 2 bases from J; bases unmatched to any gene: 1. The CDR3 totals 14 residues. Germline values: CDR1 SGHDT, CDR2 YYEEEE. Expressed TCRB transcripts were sequenced after all isolated RNA was converted to cDNA. Sequencing was performed with immunoSEQ multiplex PCR; in TCRdb, only in-frame clones are kept and a portion is missing. The sample includes about 230,000 clones, 9.6% of them seen just once. Sequencing was performed on naive CD4+ T cells from blood. The genes are TRBV5-6 and TRBJ2-7, with 10 nucleotides matching TRBD2. The clonotype comes from a woman younger than 35 in good health. This CDR3 reads CASSFSGGTYEQYF. CDR3 coding DNA: TGTGCCAGCAGCTTTAGCGGGGGGACCTACGAGCAGTACTTC.